These T cell receptor beta chains were read from a single sample in a study of OX40 agonist ivuxolimab in advanced cancers. Sequencing used immunoSEQ multiplex PCR; TCRdb keeps in-frame clones, though not all of them. There are some 73,000 clones in the sample; 85% to 90% occur only once, and about 0.53% lies in the top ten. The sequencing here drew on CD4+ or CD8+ T cells sorted from blood, taken in a trial of the OX40 agonist ivuxolimab. These receptors all come from an adult with an advanced solid tumor such as melanoma, head and neck, liver or kidney cancer. CDR3s include the opening cysteine and the closing phenylalanine or tryptophan. Fields, in order: D gene, CDR3 length, J gene, V gene, clone size, CDR3 protein, CDR3 DNA. The D gene is left open where the match is weak. Only part of the rows carry a size: once, few, many, or a class if the clone is expanded.

NA,10,TRBJ2-1,TRBV2,NA,CASSEIEQFF,TGTGCCAGCAGTGAGATCGAGCAGTTCTTC
TRBD1,18,TRBJ2-4,TRBV7-9,NA,CASSSPPGDREAKNIQYF,TGTGCCAGCAGCTCCCCGCCAGGGGACAGGGAAGCCAAAAACATTCAGTACTTC
NA,13,TRBJ2-7,TRBV4-1,NA,CASSQTNLYEQYF,TGCGCCAGCAGCCAGACGAACCTCTACGAGCAGTACTTC
NA,18,TRBJ2-6,TRBV19,NA,CASSKTRDGLPGANVLTF,TGTGCCAGTAGCAAGACCCGGGACGGCCTCCCTGGGGCCAACGTCCTGACTTTC
NA,12,TRBJ1-2,TRBV11-3,NA,CASSLELYGYTF,TGTGCCAGCAGCTTAGAACTCTATGGCTACACCTTC
NA,13,TRBJ2-5,TRBV2,NA,CARARDNQETQYF,TGTGCCAGGGCACGGGACAACCAAGAGACCCAGTACTTC
NA,17,TRBJ2-6,TRBV4-2,NA,CASSQDNGASGANVLTF,TGTGCCAGCAGCCAAGATAACGGGGCCTCTGGGGCCAACGTCCTGACTTTC
NA,12,TRBJ2-1,TRBV7-9,NA,CASSPHENEQFF,TGTGCCAGCAGCCCCCATGAAAATGAGCAGTTCTTC
NA,13,TRBJ1-4,TRBV6-1,NA,CATEYSRNEKLFF,TGTGCCACCGAATACTCGCGTAATGAAAAACTGTTTTTT
NA,17,TRBJ2-7,TRBV27,NA,CASSPQPDRRPGYEQYF,TGTGCCAGCAGCCCACAACCGGACAGACGGCCGGGGTACGAGCAGTACTTC
NA,13,TRBJ1-5,TRBV7-9,NA,CASSSSGAQPQHF,TGTGCCAGCAGCTCGAGTGGAGCCCAGCCCCAGCATTTT
TRBD2,14,TRBJ2-1,TRBV5-1,NA,CASEWTSGYNEQFF,TGCGCCAGCGAATGGACTAGCGGGTACAATGAGCAGTTCTTC
NA,11,TRBJ2-3,TRBV29-1,NA,CSAGELDTQYF,TGCAGCGCCGGGGAGCTAGATACGCAGTATTTT
TRBD1,16,TRBJ2-4,TRBV4-1,once,CASSQAGQGAKNIQYF,TGCGCCAGCAGCCAGGCGGGACAGGGGGCCAAAAACATTCAGTACTTC